Described below is a single T cell receptor (beta chain) sequence and its context. Its specificity is not known. TCRdb analysed the reads with MiXCR anew, one entry per CDR3 protein. Of approximately 730,000 distinct CDR3 sequences in the sample, 29% are singletons; the top ten hold around 13%. Germline V gives CDR1 ENHRY, CDR2 SYGVKD. The CDR3 loop spans 14 amino acids. Trimming cost V 4 bases and J 1 base; bases outside gene matches: 3. The data originate from a study of T cell repertoires in cytomegalovirus infection. Study overall: HLA-B-restricted CMV epitopes that are well studied were used alongside recently identified HLA-C-restricted ones. From public TCR beta signatures came an indication of both CMV infection and matching HLA type.

Study results and limitations: Ex vivo, HLA-C-restricted CMV-specific TCR beta clonotypes prevailed over the rest of the response.

The origin of this receptor is a human donor in good health (CMV status not recorded). Some clones in this sample may be carry-over from other donors' samples. This chain uses TRBV10-3 with TRBJ2-5; 7 positions agree with TRBD1. The input for sequencing was cultured CD8+ T cells from PBMCs, taken from culture after CMV antigen stimulation. The CDR3 sequence: CAISVRTGQETQYF. The CDR3 DNA reads as TGTGCCATCAGTGTACGGACAGGCCAAGAGACCCAGTACTTC.